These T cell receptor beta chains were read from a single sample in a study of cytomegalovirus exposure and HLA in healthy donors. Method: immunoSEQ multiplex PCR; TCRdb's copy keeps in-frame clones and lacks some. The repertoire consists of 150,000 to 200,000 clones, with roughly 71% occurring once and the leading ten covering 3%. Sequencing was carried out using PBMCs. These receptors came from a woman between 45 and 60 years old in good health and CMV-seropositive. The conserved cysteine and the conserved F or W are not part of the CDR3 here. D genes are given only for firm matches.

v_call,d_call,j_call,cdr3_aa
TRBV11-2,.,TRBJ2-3,ASSLDLGTDTQY
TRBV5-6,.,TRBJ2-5,ASSFQGLGQETQY
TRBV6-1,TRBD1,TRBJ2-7,ASSDSGTADSYEQY
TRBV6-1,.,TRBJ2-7,ASSEGTQIYEQY
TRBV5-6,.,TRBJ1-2,ASSLRTPTYGYT
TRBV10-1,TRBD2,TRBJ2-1,ASSESKLAGLGEQF
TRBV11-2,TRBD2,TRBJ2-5,ASSLGASGGARETQY
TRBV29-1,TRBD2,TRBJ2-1,SVEPRGAGGNNEQF
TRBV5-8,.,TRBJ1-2,ASSSGQDYGYT
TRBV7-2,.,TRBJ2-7,ASSLVGDLSEVSYEQY
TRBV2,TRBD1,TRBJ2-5,ASRDRDRPGETQY
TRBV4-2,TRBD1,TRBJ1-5,ASSPGQGRNQPQH
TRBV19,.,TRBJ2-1,ASTRGRTSSYNEQF
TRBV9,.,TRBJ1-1,ASSPWGEVGTEAF
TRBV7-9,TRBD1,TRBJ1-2,ASSLARQGAGGYT
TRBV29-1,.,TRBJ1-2,SVEDLAPGYT
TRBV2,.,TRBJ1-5,ASSGQVSNQPQH
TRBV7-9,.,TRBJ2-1,ASSPPNRYNEQF
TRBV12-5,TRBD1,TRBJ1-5,ASGTGYFNQPQH
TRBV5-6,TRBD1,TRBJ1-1,ASSPPGTGEAF
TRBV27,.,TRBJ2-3,ASSYRGAYTDTQY
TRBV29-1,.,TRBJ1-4,SGLDRTNEKLF
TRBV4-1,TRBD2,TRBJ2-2,ASSPSLAGGTGELF
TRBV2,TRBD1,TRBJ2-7,ASNLGQVSHEQY
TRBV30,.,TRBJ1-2,AWSVQPPYGYT
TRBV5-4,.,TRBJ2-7,ASSSRGATYEQY
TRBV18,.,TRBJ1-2,ASSQGENYGYT
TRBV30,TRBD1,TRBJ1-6,ACSRGTGGLEPLH
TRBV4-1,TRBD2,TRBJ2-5,ASSQEGAGGETQY
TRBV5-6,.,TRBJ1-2,ASSLGWTTENYGYT
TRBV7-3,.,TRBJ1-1,ASSLTLNTEAF
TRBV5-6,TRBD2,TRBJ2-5,ASSLKPSGGALETQY
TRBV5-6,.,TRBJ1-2,ASSVDRQINYGYT
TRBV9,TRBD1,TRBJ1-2,ASSVARDRVDYGYT